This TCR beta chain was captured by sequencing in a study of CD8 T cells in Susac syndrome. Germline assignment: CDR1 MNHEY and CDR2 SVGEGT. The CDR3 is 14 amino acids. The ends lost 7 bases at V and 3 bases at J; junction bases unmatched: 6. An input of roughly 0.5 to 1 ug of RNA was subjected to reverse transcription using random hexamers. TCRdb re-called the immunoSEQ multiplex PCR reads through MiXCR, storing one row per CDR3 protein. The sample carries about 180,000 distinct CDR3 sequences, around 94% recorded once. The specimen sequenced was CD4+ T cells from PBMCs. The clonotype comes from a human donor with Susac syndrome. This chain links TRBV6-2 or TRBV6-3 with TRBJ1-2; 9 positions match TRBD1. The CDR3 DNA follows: TGTGCCAGCATCCAAACAGGGGGCGACTATGGCTACACCTTC. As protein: CASIQTGGDYGYTF.